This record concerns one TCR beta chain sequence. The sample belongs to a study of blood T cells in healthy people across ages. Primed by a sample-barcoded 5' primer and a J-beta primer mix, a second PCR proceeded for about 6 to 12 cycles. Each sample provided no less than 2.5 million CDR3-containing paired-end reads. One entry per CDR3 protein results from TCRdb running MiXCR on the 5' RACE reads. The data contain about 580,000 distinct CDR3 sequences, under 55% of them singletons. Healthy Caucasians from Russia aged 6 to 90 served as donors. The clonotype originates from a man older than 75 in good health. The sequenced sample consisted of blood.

The CDR3 region is CSAPTPGSSTDTQYF. The DNA of the CDR3 is TGCAGTGCACCCACCCCAGGGTCGAGCACAGATACGCAGTATTTT. This chain connects TRBV20-1 to TRBJ2-3, with a possible D match to TRBD1 (5 bases). The CDR3 is 15 amino acids. V dropped 6 bases and J dropped 0 bases, with 16 bases sitting between them. CDR1 and CDR2 from the germline V gene are DFQATT and SNEGSKA (reference sequence).